This TCR beta chain was recovered during a study of T cell responses to AZD1222 COVID-19 vaccine. The study's findings and limits: Only a handful of AZD1222 recipients, roughly six in all, had baseline seropositivity. Reportedly, close to half of spike-specific TCRs are directed against unmutated variant regions. Sampling that yielded the repertoires occurred only after the peak T cell response. Along spike, vaccine-associated CD4 TCRs were found throughout, with dominance at 160-218 and 743-854.

This clone was recorded once. Its antigen is unidentified. A read error may account for a junction end that differs from germline. Measured with immunoSEQ multiplex PCR; TCRdb has only the in-frame clones, and not every one. This sample has around 75,000 clones, with roughly 84% found just once. Germline CDR1 and CDR2: SGHRS and YFSETQ. The CDR3 spans 15 residues. The sample was peripheral blood, taken on day 0 of AZD1222 vaccination. This sequence joins TRBV5-1 and TRBJ1-6; D gene unclear. The TCR comes from an adult in good health. Here the CDR3 reads CASTLSGPYNSPLHF. The CDR3 DNA reads as TGCGCCAGCACCTTGAGCGGTCCCTATAATTCACCCCTCCACTTT.